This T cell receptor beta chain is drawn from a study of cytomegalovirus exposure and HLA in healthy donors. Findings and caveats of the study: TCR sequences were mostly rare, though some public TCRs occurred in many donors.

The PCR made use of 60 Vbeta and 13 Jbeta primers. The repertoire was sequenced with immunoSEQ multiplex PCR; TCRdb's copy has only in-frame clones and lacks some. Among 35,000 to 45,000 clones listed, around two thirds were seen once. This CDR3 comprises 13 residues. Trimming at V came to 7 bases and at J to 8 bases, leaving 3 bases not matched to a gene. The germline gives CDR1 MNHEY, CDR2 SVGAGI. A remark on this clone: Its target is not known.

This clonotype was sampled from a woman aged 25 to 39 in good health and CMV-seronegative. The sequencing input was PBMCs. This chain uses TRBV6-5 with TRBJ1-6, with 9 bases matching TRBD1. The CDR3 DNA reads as TGTGCCAGCACCACAGGGGGCTATTCACCCCTCCACTTT. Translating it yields CASTTGGYSPLHF.